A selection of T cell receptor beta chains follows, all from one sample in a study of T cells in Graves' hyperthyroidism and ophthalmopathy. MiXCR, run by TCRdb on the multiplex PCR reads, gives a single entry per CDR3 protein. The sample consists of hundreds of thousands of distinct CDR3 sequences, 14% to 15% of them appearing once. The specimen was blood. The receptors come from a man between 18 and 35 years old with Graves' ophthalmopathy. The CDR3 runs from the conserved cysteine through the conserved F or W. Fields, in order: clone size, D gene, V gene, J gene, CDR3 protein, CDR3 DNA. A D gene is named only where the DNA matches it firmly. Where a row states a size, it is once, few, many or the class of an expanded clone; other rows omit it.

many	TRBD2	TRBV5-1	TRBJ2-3	CASSSLAGRSPDTQYF	TGCGCCAGCAGCTCCTTAGCGGGACGGAGCCCAGATACGCAGTATTTT
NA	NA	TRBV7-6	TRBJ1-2	CASSLGGPDYGYTF	TGTGCCAGCAGTCTCGGGGGACCCGACTATGGCTACACCTTC
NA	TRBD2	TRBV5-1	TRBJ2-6	CASSLATGGTSGANVLTF	TGCGCCAGCAGCTTGGCCACGGGAGGGACCTCTGGGGCCAACGTCCTGACTTTC
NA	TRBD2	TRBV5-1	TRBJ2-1	CASSFSGGPENEQFF	TGCGCCAGCAGCTTTAGCGGGGGGCCGGAAAATGAGCAGTTCTTC
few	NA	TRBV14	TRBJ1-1	CASSESGATEAFF	TGTGCCAGCAGTGAATCAGGAGCCACTGAAGCTTTCTTT
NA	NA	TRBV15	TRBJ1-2	CATSGRQLYGYTF	TGTGCCACCAGCGGGAGACAACTGTATGGCTACACCTTC
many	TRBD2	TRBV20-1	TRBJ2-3	CSASGGVGGTDTQYF	TGCAGTGCTAGCGGGGGGGTGGGGGGCACAGATACGCAGTATTTT
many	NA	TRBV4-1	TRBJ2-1	CASRQRGAGRRVDEQFF	TGCGCCAGCAGGCAAAGGGGGGCGGGGCGCCGTGTGGATGAGCAGTTCTTC
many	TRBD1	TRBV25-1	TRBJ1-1	CASSYSGTGKAANTEAFF	TGTGCCAGCAGCTACTCCGGGACAGGGAAGGCGGCGAACACTGAAGCTTTCTTT
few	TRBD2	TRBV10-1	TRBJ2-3	CASSEHSGGLRTDTQYF	TGCGCCAGCAGTGAGCATAGCGGGGGACTTCGCACAGATACGCAGTATTTT
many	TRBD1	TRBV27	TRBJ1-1	CASSPTGAEYEAFF	TGTGCCAGCAGTCCCACAGGGGCCGAGTACGAAGCTTTCTTT
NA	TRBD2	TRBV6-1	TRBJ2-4	CASSELAGGPDRAGIQYF	TGTGCCAGCAGTGAACTAGCGGGGGGGCCTGACCGGGCGGGGATTCAGTACTTC
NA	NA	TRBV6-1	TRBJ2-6	CASRTQATGANVLTF	TGTGCCAGCAGGACACAGGCAACTGGGGCCAACGTCCTGACTTTC
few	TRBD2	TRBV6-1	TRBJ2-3	CAIWTSGRALTDTQYF	TGTGCCATATGGACTAGCGGGAGGGCTTTAACGGATACGCAGTATTTT
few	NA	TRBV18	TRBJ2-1	CASSPPGLSSYNEQFF	TGTGCCAGCTCACCACCGGGGCTCAGCTCCTACAATGAGCAGTTCTTC
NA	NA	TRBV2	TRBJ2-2	CASRSDGNTGELFF	TGTGCCAGCAGATCCGACGGGAACACCGGGGAGCTGTTTTTT
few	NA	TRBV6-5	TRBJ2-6	CASSYSLQAGANVLTF	TGTGCCAGCAGTTACTCGTTGCAGGCTGGGGCCAACGTCCTGACTTTC
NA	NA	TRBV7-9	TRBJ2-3	CASRPRGSPTDTQYF	TGTGCCAGCAGACCTCGGGGCTCCCCCACAGATACGCAGTATTTT
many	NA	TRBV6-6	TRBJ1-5	CASSYSTGNQPQHF	TGTGCCAGCAGTTACTCGACTGGAAATCAGCCCCAGCATTTT
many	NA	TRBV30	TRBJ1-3	CAWSVGRVGNTIYF	TGTGCCTGGAGTGTAGGCAGGGTAGGAAACACCATATATTTT
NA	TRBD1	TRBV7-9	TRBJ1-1	CASSWAGQGTEAFF	TGTGCCAGCAGCTGGGCAGGACAGGGGACTGAAGCTTTCTTT
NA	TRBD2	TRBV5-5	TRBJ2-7	CASSRLAGGRGAEQYF	TGTGCCAGCAGCCGACTAGCGGGGGGCCGAGGGGCCGAGCAGTACTTC
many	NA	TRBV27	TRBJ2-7	CASSPTGNRAYEQYF	TGTGCCAGCAGCCCCACAGGCAACAGGGCCTACGAGCAGTACTTC
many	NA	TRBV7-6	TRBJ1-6	CASSLVGGATLHF	TGTGCCAGCAGCTTAGTTGGGGGGGCTACTCTCCACTTT
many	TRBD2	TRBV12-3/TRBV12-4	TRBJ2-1	CASSLGGGLLNEQFF	TGTGCCAGCAGTTTAGGCGGGGGGTTACTTAATGAGCAGTTCTTC
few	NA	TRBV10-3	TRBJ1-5	CAISGSIGAGGQPQHF	TGTGCCATCAGTGGGTCGATAGGGGCCGGGGGTCAGCCCCAGCATTTT
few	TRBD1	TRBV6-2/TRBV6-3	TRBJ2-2	CASSYGRTGHTGELFF	TGTGCCAGCAGTTACGGTAGGACAGGGCACACCGGGGAGCTGTTTTTT
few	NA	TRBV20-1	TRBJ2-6	CSARISSGANVLTF	TGCAGTGCTCGAATTAGCTCTGGGGCCAACGTCCTGACTTTC